The T cell receptor (beta chain) described here comes from a study of blood T cell repertoires in COVID-19. Across the whole study: The samples span acute and convalescent COVID-19 from the United States, Italy and Spain. PBMCs, B-cell-depleted T cells, or T cells were the source of the cDNA or gDNA that made up the material.

Enrolled during active infection, Seattle patients were then followed longitudinally. The germline CDR1 and CDR2 sequences are SGHNT and YYREEE (reference sequence). V gave up 2 bases and J gave up 0 bases, with 12 bases separating them. There are 15 residues in the CDR3. Original processing methods: Amplification with reference gene primers provided the estimates of nucleated cell counts. Sequenced by immunoSEQ multiplex PCR; TCRdb stores in-frame clones only, minus some. The V and J calls and clone size were taken over from that table, and D and trimming were inferred from the DNA. The sample gives 200,000 to 250,000 clones, about 90% of which show up once; around 0.84% is in the top ten.

The rearrangement joins TRBV5-4 to TRBJ2-7; D unresolved. Input material: peripheral blood. The sequence came from a man aged 60-69 years with COVID-19, enrolled during active disease. The CDR3 spells CASSFWQAYSYEQYF. CDR3 sequence (DNA): TGTGCCAGCAGCTTTTGGCAGGCTTACTCCTACGAGCAGTACTTC.